This TCR beta chain was found in a study of CD8 T cells in ankylosing spondylitis. General observations from the study: Blood of patients with ankylosing spondylitis appeared to be characterized by a TCR beta motif of 8 or 9 highly homologous variants. Earlier work had already found some motif variants in reactive arthritis synovial fluid and blood.

This clonotype was seen more than once but under ten times. Its antigen is unidentified. Quantitative 5'-RACE was performed with molecular barcodes, and it yielded the TCR beta libraries. MiXCR was run by TCRdb on the 5' RACE reads, yielding one entry per CDR3 protein. Counted here are roughly 470,000 distinct CDR3 sequences, about 24% occurring once; the ten biggest clones make up about 0.89%. The sample comprised blood, either unsorted or a sorted T cell fraction (not recorded which). This clonotype originated in a male donor with ankylosing spondylitis.

The CDR3 reads CASSVGGGNSPLHF. DNA of the CDR3: TGTGCCAGCAGCGTAGGGGGGGGGAATTCACCCCTCCACTTT. This chain uses TRBV9 with TRBJ1-6; perhaps TRBD1 as D (5 bases). Germline CDR1 is SGDLS and CDR2 is YYNGEE. The ends were cut back, 0 bases at V and 7 bases at J, with 8 bases in the middle. CDR3 length: 14 residues.